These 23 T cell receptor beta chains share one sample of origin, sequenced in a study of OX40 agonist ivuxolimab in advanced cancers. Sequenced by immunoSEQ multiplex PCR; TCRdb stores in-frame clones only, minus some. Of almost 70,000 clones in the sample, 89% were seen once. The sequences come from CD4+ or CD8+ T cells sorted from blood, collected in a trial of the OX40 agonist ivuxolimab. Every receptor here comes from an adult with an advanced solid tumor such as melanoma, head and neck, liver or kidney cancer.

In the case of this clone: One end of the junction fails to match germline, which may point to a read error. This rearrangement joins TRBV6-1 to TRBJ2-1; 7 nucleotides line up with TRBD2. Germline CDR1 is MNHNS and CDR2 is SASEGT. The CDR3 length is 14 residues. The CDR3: CASSKAGLYNEQFF. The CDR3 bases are TGTGCCAGCAGTAAAGCGGGACTCTACAATGAGCAGTTCTTC.

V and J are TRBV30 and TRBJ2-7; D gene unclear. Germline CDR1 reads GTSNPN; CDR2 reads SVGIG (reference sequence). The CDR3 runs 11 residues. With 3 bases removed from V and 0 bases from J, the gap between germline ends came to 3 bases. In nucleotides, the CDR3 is TGTGCCTGGAGCCTCTCCTACGAGCAGTACTTC. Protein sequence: CAWSLSYEQYF.

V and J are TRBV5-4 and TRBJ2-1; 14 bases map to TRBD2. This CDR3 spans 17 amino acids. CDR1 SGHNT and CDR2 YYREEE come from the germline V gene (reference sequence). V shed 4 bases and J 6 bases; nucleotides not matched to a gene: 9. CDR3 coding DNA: TGTGCCAGCAGCCGGGGGCTTGGGACTAGCGGGAGCAATGAGCAGTTCTTC. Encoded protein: CASSRGLGTSGSNEQFF.

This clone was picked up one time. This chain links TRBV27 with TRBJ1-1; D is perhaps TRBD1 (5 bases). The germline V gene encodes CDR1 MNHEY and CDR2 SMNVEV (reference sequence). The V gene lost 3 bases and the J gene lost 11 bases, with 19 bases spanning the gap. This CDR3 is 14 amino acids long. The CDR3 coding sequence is TGTGCCAGCAGTTTTCAGGGAACCCAACACGGGGCTTTCTTT. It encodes CASSFQGTQHGAFF.

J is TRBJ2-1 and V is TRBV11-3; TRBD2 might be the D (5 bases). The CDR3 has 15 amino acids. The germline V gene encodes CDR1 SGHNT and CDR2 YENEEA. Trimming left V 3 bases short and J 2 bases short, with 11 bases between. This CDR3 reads CASSFGELAYNEQFF. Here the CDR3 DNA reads TGTGCCAGCAGCTTCGGGGAACTAGCCTACAATGAGCAGTTCTTC.

This CDR3 reads CASSLSPSSYEQYF. The DNA of the CDR3 is TGTGCCAGCAGCTTAAGTCCGTCATCCTACGAGCAGTACTTC. The chain is built from TRBV7-3 and TRBJ2-7; D is undetermined. V was shortened by 1 base and J by 1 base, with 8 bases between the two germline ends. This CDR3 comprises 14 residues. Per the germline V gene, CDR1 is SGHTA and CDR2 is FQGTGA.

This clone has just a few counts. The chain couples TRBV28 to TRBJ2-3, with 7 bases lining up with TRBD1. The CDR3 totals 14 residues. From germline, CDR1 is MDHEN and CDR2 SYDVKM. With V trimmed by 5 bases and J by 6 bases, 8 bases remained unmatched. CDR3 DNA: TGTGCCAGCAGTCAGGGACAGCGGCGGGATACGCAGTATTTT. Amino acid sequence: CASSQGQRRDTQYF. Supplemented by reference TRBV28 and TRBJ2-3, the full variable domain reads DVKVTQSSRYLVKRTGEKVFLECVQDMDHENMFWYRQDPGLGLRLIYFSYDVKMKEKGDIPEGYSVSREKKERFSLILESASTNQTSMYLCASSQGQRRDTQYFGPGTRLTVL.

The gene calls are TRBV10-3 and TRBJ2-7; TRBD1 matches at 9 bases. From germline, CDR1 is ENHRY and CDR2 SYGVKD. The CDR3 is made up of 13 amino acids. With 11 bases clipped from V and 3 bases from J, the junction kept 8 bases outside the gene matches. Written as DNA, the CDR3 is TGTGCCGCGACCGGGACAGGGTACTACGAGCAGTACTTC. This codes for CAATGTGYYEQYF.

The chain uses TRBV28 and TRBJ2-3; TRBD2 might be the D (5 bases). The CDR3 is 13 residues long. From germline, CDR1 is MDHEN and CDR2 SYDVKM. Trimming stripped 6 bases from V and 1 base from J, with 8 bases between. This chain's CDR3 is CASRNGGTDTQYF. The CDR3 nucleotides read TGTGCCAGCAGGAACGGGGGCACAGATACGCAGTATTTT.

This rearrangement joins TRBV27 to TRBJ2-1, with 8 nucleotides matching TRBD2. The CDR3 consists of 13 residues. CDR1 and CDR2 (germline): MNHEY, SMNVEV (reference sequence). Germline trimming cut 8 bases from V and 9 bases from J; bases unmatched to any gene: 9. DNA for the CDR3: TGTGCCAGCCGGGGCCTCGGGAGGGGTGAGCAGTTCTTC. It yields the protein CASRGLGRGEQFF.

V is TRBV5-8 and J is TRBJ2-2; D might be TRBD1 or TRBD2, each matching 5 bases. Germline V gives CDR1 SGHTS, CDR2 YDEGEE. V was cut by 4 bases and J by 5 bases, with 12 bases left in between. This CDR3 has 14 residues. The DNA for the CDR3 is TGTGCCAGCAGCCCTCGGGGACGGACCGGGGAGCTGTTTTTT. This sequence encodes CASSPRGRTGELFF. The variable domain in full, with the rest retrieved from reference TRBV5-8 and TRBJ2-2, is EAGVTQSPTHLIKTRGQQATLRCSPISGHTSVYWYQQALGLGLQFLLWYDEGEERNRGNFPPRFSGRQFPNYSSELNVNALELEDSALYLCASSPRGRTGELFFGEGSRLTVL.

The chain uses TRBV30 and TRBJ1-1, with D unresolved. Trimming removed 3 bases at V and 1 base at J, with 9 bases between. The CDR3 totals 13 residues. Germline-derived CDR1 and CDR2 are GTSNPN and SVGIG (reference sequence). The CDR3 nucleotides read TGTGCCTGGAGACGGACGGGGAACACTGAAGCTTTCTTT. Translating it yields CAWRRTGNTEAFF.

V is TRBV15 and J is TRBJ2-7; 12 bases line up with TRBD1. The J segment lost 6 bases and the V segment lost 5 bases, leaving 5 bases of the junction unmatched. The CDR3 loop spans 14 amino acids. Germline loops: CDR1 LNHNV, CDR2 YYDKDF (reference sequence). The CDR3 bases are TGTGCCACCAGCGCGGGACAGGGGGCAGCCGAGCAGTACTTC. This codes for CATSAGQGAAEQYF.

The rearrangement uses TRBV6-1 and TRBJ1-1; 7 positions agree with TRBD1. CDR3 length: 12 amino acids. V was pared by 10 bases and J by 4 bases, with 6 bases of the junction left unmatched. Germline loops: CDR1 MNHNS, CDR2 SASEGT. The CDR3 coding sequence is TGTGCCATCCGACAGGGCGGCACTGAAGCTTTCTTT. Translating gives CAIRQGGTEAFF.

Written as DNA, the CDR3 is TGTGCTAGTGGTTTGGCCGGCAGGGCCTACGAGCAGTACTTC. This sequence encodes CASGLAGRAYEQYF. The rearrangement uses TRBV12-5 and TRBJ2-7; D might be TRBD1 (5 bases). Deletions cut 1 base from V and 2 bases from J, with 9 bases between. The germline gives CDR1 LGHNT, CDR2 FRNRAP. The CDR3 is 14 amino acids.

The CDR3 reads CASSPPPLSRTQYF. The CDR3 nucleotides are TGTGCCAGCAGCCCACCCCCACTTAGTAGGACCCAGTACTTC. V and J are TRBV11-2 and TRBJ2-5, with no clear D. Germline CDR1 and CDR2: SGHAT and FQNNGV. This CDR3 spans 14 amino acids. Trimming removed 5 bases at V and 7 bases at J, with 17 bases between.

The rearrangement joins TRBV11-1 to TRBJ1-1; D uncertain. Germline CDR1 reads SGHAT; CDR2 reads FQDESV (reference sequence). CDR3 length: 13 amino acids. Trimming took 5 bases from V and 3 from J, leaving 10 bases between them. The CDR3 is CASSPDTYTEAFF. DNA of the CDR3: TGTGCCAGCAGCCCTGACACCTACACTGAAGCTTTCTTT.

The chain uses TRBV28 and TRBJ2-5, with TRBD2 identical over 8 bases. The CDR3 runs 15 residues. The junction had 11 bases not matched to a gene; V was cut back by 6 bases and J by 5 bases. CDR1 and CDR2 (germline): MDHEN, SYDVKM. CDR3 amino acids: CASSYSTSAGETQYF. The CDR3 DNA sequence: TGTGCCAGCAGCTACTCGACTAGCGCCGGGGAGACCCAGTACTTC.

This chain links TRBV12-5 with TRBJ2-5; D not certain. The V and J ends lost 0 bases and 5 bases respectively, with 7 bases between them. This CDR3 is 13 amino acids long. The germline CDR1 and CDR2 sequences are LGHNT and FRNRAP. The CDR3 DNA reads TGTGCTAGTGGTTTGGTAATCACGGAGACCCAGTACTTC. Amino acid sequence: CASGLVITETQYF.

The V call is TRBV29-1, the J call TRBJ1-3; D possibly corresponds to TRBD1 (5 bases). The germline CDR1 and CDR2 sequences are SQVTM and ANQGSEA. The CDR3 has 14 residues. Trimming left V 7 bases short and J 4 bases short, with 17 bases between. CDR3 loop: CSAGSRAAGNTIYF. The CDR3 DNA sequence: TGCAGCGCTGGATCCAGGGCGGCGGGAAACACCATATATTTT.

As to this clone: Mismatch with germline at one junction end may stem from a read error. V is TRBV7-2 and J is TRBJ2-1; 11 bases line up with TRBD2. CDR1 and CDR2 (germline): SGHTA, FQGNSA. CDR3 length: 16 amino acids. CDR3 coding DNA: TGCGCCAGCAGCCAGATTCTAGCGGGAGGTCACAATGAGCAGTTCTTC. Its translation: CASSQILAGGHNEQFF.

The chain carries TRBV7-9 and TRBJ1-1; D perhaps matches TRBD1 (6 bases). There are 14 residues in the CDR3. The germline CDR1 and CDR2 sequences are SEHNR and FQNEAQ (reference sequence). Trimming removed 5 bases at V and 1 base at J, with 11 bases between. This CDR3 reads CASSVRGPNTEAFF. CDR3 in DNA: TGTGCCAGCAGCGTCCGGGGGCCGAACACTGAAGCTTTCTTT.

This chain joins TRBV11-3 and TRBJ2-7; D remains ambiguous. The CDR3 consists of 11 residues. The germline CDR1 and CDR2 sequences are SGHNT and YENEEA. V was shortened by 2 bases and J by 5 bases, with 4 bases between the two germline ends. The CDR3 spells CASSLHHEQYF. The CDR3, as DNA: TGTGCCAGCAGCTTACACCACGAGCAGTACTTC.